This T cell receptor beta chain comes out of a study of T cells in Graves' hyperthyroidism and ophthalmopathy. CDR3 length equals 15 residues. Germline loops: CDR1 LNHDA, CDR2 SQIVND (reference sequence). Germline trimming cut 7 bases from V and 1 base from J; bases unmatched to any gene: 6. The CDR3 regions of TCR beta were amplified from RNA transcripts. In the first-round RT-PCR of the TCR CDR3, the HTBI primer set was used. TCRdb re-called the multiplex PCR reads through MiXCR, storing one row per CDR3 protein. The table has tens of thousands of distinct CDR3 sequences, roughly 50% seen once. This clonotype was observed many times.

Material: blood. This receptor was taken from a woman between 50 and 59 years old with Graves' hyperthyroidism that later progressed to Graves' ophthalmopathy. V and J are TRBV19 and TRBJ2-1; 8 bases line up with TRBD2. CDR3 in amino acids: CASIPGRGSYNEQFF. The CDR3 coding sequence is TGTGCCAGTATTCCCGGGAGGGGATCCTACAATGAGCAGTTCTTC.